These 14 T cell receptor beta chains were all obtained from the same sample, sequenced in a study of blood T cell repertoires in COVID-19. Using immunoSEQ multiplex PCR, the repertoire was profiled, and TCRdb retains in-frame clones only, with some absent. The sample yields approximately 380,000 clones, 88% seen once. Sequenced input: PBMCs or T cells enriched from blood (not recorded which). The receptor source for this set is a woman between 18 and 29 years old who had recovered from COVID-19.

This chain uses TRBV24-1 with TRBJ2-7, with 9 bases identical to TRBD1. The V segment lost 5 bases and the J segment 2 bases; nucleotides outside the gene matches: 3. Germline assignment: CDR1 KGHDR and CDR2 SFDVKD. The CDR3 has 14 residues. The CDR3 sequence: CATSGTGGTYEQYF. CDR3 bases: TGTGCCACCAGTGGCACAGGGGGCACCTACGAGCAGTACTTC.

On this clone itself: The same CDR3 can be traced to other DNA sequences in this sample. V is TRBV19 and J is TRBJ1-3; D remains unclear. Trimming took off 3 bases at V and 0 bases at J, with 6 bases between the two ends. This CDR3 is 14 amino acids long. Germline CDR1 LNHDA, CDR2 SQIVND (reference sequence). The CDR3 DNA is TGTGCCAGTAGTATTGGGAGCTCTGGAAACACCATATATTTT. Translation gives CASSIGSSGNTIYF.

The V gene is TRBV5-8, the J gene TRBJ1-3; TRBD1 aligns across 7 bases. CDR1 is SGHTS and CDR2 is YDEGEE in the germline V gene. V trimming: 2 bases; J trimming: 6 bases; junction bases outside the gene matches: 8. The CDR3 runs 15 residues. The CDR3 sequence is CASSFRGSFQNTIYF. CDR3 in DNA: TGTGCCAGCAGCTTCAGGGGGTCTTTCCAAAACACCATATATTTT.

This clone was counted a single time. The rearrangement joins TRBV16 to TRBJ2-1; TRBD1 agrees at 7 bases. The CDR3 spans 17 residues. V lost 0 bases to trimming and J lost 2 bases; unmatched junction nucleotides: 7. The V gene's germline CDR1 is KGHSY and CDR2 FQNENV. The CDR3 region is CASSQSGQTPPYNEQFF. CDR3 nucleotides: TGTGCCAGCAGCCAATCGGGACAGACACCCCCCTACAATGAGCAGTTCTTC.

This chain joins TRBV5-5 and TRBJ1-1, with TRBD1 as a possible D gene (6 bases). CDR1 SGHKS and CDR2 YYEKEE come from the germline V gene (reference sequence). CDR3 length equals 16 residues. V was cut by 2 bases and J by 5 bases, with 19 bases left in between. DNA for the CDR3: TGTGCCAGCAGCTTTTCGGGGGGCCAGGGGAGTACTGAAGCTTTCTTT. This gives the protein CASSFSGGQGSTEAFF.

This chain links TRBV6-5 with TRBJ2-1, with 9 bases identical to TRBD1. The CDR3 is made up of 14 amino acids. Germline trimming cut 4 bases from V and 5 bases from J; bases unmatched to any gene: 3. The germline CDR1 and CDR2 sequences are MNHEY and SVGAGI. As DNA, the CDR3 is TGTGCCAGCAGTTGGACAGGGGAGGACAATGAGCAGTTCTTC. As protein: CASSWTGEDNEQFF.

V usage is TRBV9 and J usage is TRBJ2-2, with D possibly being TRBD2 (5 bases). Germline V gives CDR1 SGDLS, CDR2 YYNGEE. This CDR3 is 16 amino acids long. V lost 3 bases and J lost 1, with 13 bases in between. The CDR3 here is CASSDDGLMNTGELFF. In DNA, the CDR3 is TGTGCCAGCAGCGACGACGGACTGATGAACACCGGGGAGCTGTTTTTT.

V is TRBV10-2 and J is TRBJ2-1, with 7 nucleotides matching TRBD2. The CDR3 is 14 amino acids. The germline CDR1 and CDR2 sequences are WSHSY and SAAADI. The junction had 5 bases not matched to a gene; V was cut back by 5 bases and J by 4 bases. The CDR3 region is CASSILAVYNEQFF. Written as DNA, the CDR3 is TGCGCCAGCAGTATCCTAGCGGTGTACAATGAGCAGTTCTTC.

The V gene is TRBV19, the J gene TRBJ2-1, with D perhaps TRBD2 (5 bases). V lost 6 bases and J lost 2, with 11 bases in between. Germline lookup yields CDR1 LNHDA and CDR2 SQIVND (reference sequence). This CDR3 has 14 amino acids. The CDR3 DNA sequence: TGTGCCAGTAGACCCGGGATTGCCTACAATGAGCAGTTCTTC. Residues: CASRPGIAYNEQFF.

The J gene is TRBJ2-1, the V gene TRBV5-1, with 7 bases fitting TRBD2. The CDR3 runs 14 residues. Unmatched junction bases numbered 2, after V lost 2 bases and J lost 3 bases. Germline CDR1 SGHRS, CDR2 YFSETQ. CDR3 bases: TGCGCCAGCAGCTTTGGGGGGGTCTACAATGAGCAGTTCTTC. Protein: CASSFGGVYNEQFF.

The genes are TRBV9 and TRBJ1-1; D may be TRBD1 (5 bases). Germline V gene lookup returns CDR1 SGDLS and CDR2 YYNGEE. V was shortened by 6 bases and J by 4 bases, with 13 bases between the two germline ends. This CDR3 contains 13 residues. Here the CDR3 reads CASNRQPGTEAFF. CDR3 DNA: TGTGCCAGCAACCGACAGCCGGGCACTGAAGCTTTCTTT.

This clone was recorded once. The V gene is TRBV6-2 or TRBV6-3, the J gene TRBJ2-4; 7 bases align to TRBD1. CDR3 length: 16 amino acids. Germline V CDR1 and CDR2: MNHEY, SVGEGT. V was pared by 4 bases and J by 3 bases, with 9 bases of the junction left unmatched. The DNA of the CDR3 is TGTGCCAGCAGTTCCCGACAGGGATGGGGCAAAAACATTCAGTACTTC. Translating gives CASSSRQGWGKNIQYF.

This chain joins TRBV6-1 and TRBJ1-3; D perhaps matches TRBD1 (5 bases). The CDR3 sequence is 13 residues long. V shed 0 bases and J shed 8 bases, with 8 bases lying between them. The germline CDR1 and CDR2 sequences are MNHNS and SASEGT. The CDR3 nucleotides read TGTGCCAGCAGTGAAGCGCAGGGCTACACCATATATTTT. It yields the protein CASSEAQGYTIYF.

In the case of this clone: In the same sample, other DNA sequences code for this CDR3. V and J are TRBV7-9 and TRBJ2-7; no clear D. V lost 6 bases to trimming and J lost 1 base, with 10 bases between them. From germline, CDR1 is SEHNR and CDR2 FQNEAQ (reference sequence). The CDR3 has 13 amino acids. The CDR3 loop reads CASSSTGSYEQYF. CDR3 sequence (DNA): TGTGCCAGCAGTTCGACTGGTTCCTACGAGCAGTACTTC.